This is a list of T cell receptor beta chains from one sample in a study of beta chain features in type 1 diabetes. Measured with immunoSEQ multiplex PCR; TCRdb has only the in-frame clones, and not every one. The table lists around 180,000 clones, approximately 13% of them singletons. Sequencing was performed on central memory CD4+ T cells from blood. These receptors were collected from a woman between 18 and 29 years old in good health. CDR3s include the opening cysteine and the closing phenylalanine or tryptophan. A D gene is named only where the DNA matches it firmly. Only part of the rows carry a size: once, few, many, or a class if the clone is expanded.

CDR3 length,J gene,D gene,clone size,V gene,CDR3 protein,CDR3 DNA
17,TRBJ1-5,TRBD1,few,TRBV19,CASSSYRDRGRNQPQHF,TGTGCCAGTAGTAGCTACCGGGACAGGGGGCGGAATCAGCCCCAGCATTTT
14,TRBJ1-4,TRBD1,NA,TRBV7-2,CASSSTGRSEKLFF,TGTGCCAGCAGCTCGACAGGGAGGAGTGAAAAACTGTTTTTT
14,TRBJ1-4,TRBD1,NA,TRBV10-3,CAISESGGGEKLFF,TGTGCCATCAGTGAATCAGGGGGAGGTGAAAAACTGTTTTTT
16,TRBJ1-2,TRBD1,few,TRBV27,CASSSGTGRLSGGYTF,TGTGCCAGCAGTTCCGGGACAGGAAGGTTGTCTGGTGGCTACACCTTC
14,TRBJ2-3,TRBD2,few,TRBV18,CASSPKGLADTQYF,TGTGCCAGCTCACCCAAGGGACTAGCGGATACGCAGTATTTT
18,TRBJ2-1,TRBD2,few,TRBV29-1,CSVTSLGGRALSYNEQFF,TGCAGCGTCACCTCTCTTGGTGGGAGGGCCCTCTCCTACAATGAGCAGTTCTTC
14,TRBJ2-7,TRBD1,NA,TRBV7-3,CASSLQGGEGEQYF,TGTGCCAGCAGCCTACAGGGGGGAGAGGGCGAGCAGTACTTC
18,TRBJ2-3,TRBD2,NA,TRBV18,CASSPLGTSGRARDTQYF,TGTGCCAGCTCACCACTTGGGACTAGCGGGAGGGCCAGAGATACGCAGTATTTT
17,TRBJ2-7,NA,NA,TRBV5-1,CASSQPPGVASSYEQYF,TGCGCCAGCAGTCAGCCTCCAGGAGTAGCGTCCTCCTACGAGCAGTACTTC
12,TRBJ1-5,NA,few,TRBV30,CAWSPGNQPQHF,TGTGCCTGGAGTCCAGGGAATCAGCCCCAGCATTTT
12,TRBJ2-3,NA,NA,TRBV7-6,CASSLHEDTQYF,TGTGCCAGCAGCCTCCACGAGGATACGCAGTATTTT
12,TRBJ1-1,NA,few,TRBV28,CASSAALVEAFF,TGTGCCAGCAGTGCCGCACTTGTCGAAGCTTTCTTT
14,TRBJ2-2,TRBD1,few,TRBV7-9,CASSRDRATGELFF,TGTGCCAGCAGCCGGGACAGGGCAACCGGGGAGCTGTTTTTT
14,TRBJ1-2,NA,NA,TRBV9,CASSPRMEVRGYTF,TGTGCCAGCAGCCCCCGGATGGAGGTGCGCGGCTACACCTTC
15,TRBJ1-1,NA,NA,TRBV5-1,CASSTEGGINTEAFF,TGCGCCAGCAGCACCGAGGGGGGGATTAACACTGAAGCTTTCTTT
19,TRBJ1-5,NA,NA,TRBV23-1,CASSQSGDFGGHLNQPQHF,TGCGCCAGCAGTCAATCGGGAGATTTTGGGGGACACCTAAATCAGCCCCAGCATTTT
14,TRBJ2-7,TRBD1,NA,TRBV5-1,CASSFSDRAYEQYF,TGCGCCAGCAGCTTTTCGGACAGGGCCTACGAGCAGTACTTC
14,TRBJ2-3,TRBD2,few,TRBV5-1,CASSSGLAKDTQYF,TGCGCCAGCAGCTCGGGACTAGCGAAAGATACGCAGTATTTT
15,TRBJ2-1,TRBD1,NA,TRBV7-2,CASTQDRGPYNEQFF,TGTGCCAGCACCCAGGACAGGGGGCCTTACAATGAGCAGTTCTTC
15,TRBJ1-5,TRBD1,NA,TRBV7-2,CASSLWTGGYQPQHF,TGTGCCAGCAGCTTGTGGACAGGGGGCTATCAGCCCCAGCATTTT
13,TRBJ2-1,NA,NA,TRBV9,CASSALTLGEQFF,TGTGCCAGCAGCGCCCTGACTCTCGGGGAGCAGTTCTTC
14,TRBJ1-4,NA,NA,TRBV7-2,CASSLTGSNEKLFF,TGTGCCAGCAGCTTAACGGGATCTAATGAAAAACTGTTTTTT
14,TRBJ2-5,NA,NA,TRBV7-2,CASSLGWARETQYF,TGTGCCAGCAGCTTAGGGTGGGCCCGAGAGACCCAGTACTTC
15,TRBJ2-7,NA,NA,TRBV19,CASSRNRVWGYEQYF,TGTGCCAGTAGTAGAAACAGGGTATGGGGCTACGAGCAGTACTTC
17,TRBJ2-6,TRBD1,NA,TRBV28,CASSVGQGPSGANVLTF,TGTGCCAGCAGTGTGGGACAGGGACCCTCTGGGGCCAACGTCCTGACTTTC
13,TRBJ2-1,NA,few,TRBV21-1,CASSKACLREQFF,TGTGCCAGCAGCAAAGCTTGCCTCCGGGAGCAGTTCTTC